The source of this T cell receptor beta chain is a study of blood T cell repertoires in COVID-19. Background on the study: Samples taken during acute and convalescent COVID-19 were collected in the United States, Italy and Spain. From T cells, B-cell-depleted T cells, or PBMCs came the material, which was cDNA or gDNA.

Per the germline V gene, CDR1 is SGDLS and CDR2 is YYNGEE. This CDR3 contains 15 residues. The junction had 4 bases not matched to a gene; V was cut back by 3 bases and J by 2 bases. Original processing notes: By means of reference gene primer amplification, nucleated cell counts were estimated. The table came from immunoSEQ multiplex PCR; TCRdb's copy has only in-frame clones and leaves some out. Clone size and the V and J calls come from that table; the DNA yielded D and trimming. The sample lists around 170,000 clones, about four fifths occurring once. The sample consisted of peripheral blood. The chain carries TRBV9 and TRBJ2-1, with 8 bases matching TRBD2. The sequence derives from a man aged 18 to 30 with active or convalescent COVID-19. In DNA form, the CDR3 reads TGTGCCAGCAGCGGCGGGGGGCTCCCCTACAATGAGCAGTTCTTC. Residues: CASSGGGLPYNEQFF.